This T cell receptor beta chain is drawn from a study of human T cells and chemical hapten exposure. Across the study: The upper back received 0.01% DPC by patch testing, with results read at 6 days. The variation in per-sample TCR yields arose mainly from small differences in pooled library volumes.

Worth noting for this clonotype: Its specificity is unknown.

The time point denotes: patch test 1, 2 weeks after DPC sensitization. Noted treatment: therapeutic diphenylcyclopropenone sensitization with weekly scalp DPC. In the original analysis: Samples held a median of 95,638 TCRs, range roughly 23,224–700,000. TCRdb called the RACE reads again in MiXCR, with one record for every CDR3 protein. These V and J calls derive from TCRdb rather than the authors' analysis. The sample consists of around 52,000 distinct CDR3 sequences, approximately 8.6% of them appearing once. Study-wide results and limits: Because all patients had alopecia, their immune responses might differ from healthy ones.

The origin of this receptor is a woman in her thirties or forties with alopecia areata. Some clones in this sample may be carry-over from other donors' samples. The sequenced sample was whole blood, obtained in connection with sensitization to the hapten diphenylcyclopropenone (DPC).

The CDR3 coding sequence is TGTGCCAGCAGCGTAGCGTCGAGGACTGAAGCTTTCTTT. Translating it yields CASSVASRTEAFF. This chain connects TRBV9 to TRBJ1-1, with D unclear. Germline V gene sequence: CDR1 SGDLS, CDR2 YYNGEE. V gave up 0 bases and J gave up 5 bases, with 8 bases separating them. The CDR3 has 13 amino acids.